The 18 T cell receptor beta chains reported below all come from one sample, sequenced in a study of blood T cell repertoires in COVID-19. This table comes from immunoSEQ multiplex PCR, and its TCRdb copy is limited to in-frame clones, with some not included. Among around 200,000 clones listed, around 86% were seen once. What was sequenced was peripheral blood. The receptors come from a woman aged 40 to 50 with acute or convalescent COVID-19.

The gene calls are TRBV5-1 and TRBJ2-7; D remains unclear. The CDR3 spans 12 residues. V lost 4 bases and J 3 bases, leaving 8 bases between the germline ends. Germline lookup yields CDR1 SGHRS and CDR2 YFSETQ. The chain's CDR3 is CASSAPGYEQYF. The CDR3 DNA reads TGCGCCAGCAGCGCCCCAGGCTACGAGCAGTACTTC.

The V call is TRBV30, the J call TRBJ1-2; D gene unclear. V lost 4 bases and J lost 3, with 12 bases in between. The CDR3 consists of 13 residues. The germline V gene has CDR1 GTSNPN and CDR2 SVGIG (reference sequence). CDR3 sequence (DNA): TGTGCCTGGATCCCTTCCGAGGACTATGGCTACACCTTC. Translating gives CAWIPSEDYGYTF.

This chain connects TRBV9 to TRBJ2-5; 7 bases are a match to TRBD1. Trimming at V came to 2 bases and at J to 2 bases, leaving 3 bases not matched to a gene. The CDR3 runs 14 residues. CDR1 is SGDLS, CDR2 YYNGEE, per germline. CDR3 region: CASSVWGQQETQYF. CDR3 sequence (DNA): TGTGCCAGCAGCGTTTGGGGACAGCAAGAGACCCAGTACTTC.

This chain connects TRBV6-5 to TRBJ2-7, with 7 bases aligning to TRBD2. This CDR3 has 15 amino acids. Germline loops: CDR1 MNHEY, CDR2 SVGAGI. V shed 0 bases, J shed 3 bases, and the junction held 5 bases outside the gene matches. The CDR3 DNA is TGTGCCAGCAGTTACTCGAGCGCTAGCGGCTACGAGCAGTACTTC. Translating gives CASSYSSASGYEQYF.

This chain joins TRBV28 and TRBJ1-5; TRBD1 matches at 9 bases. V was pared by 2 bases and J by 15 bases, with 5 bases of the junction left unmatched. Germline V CDR1 and CDR2: MDHEN, SYDVKM. The CDR3 has 12 residues. The chain's CDR3 is CASSLEEGQGHF. CDR3 nucleotides: TGTGCCAGCAGTTTAGAAGAGGGACAGGGGCATTTT.

The V and J genes are TRBV7-9 and TRBJ2-2; possibly TRBD2 for D (6 bases). V lost 5 bases and J lost 3, with 13 bases in between. The CDR3 runs to 15 residues. Germline lookup yields CDR1 SEHNR and CDR2 FQNEAQ (reference sequence). CDR3 sequence reads: CASSPTGTYTGELFF. The CDR3 region has the DNA TGTGCCAGCAGCCCGACCGGGACTTACACCGGGGAGCTGTTTTTT.

The rearrangement links TRBV15 to TRBJ1-2; 8 bases are a match to TRBD1. The CDR3 has 16 residues. Germline V gives CDR1 LNHNV, CDR2 YYDKDF (reference sequence). After removal of 1 base from V and 1 base from J, the junction contained 5 bases not matched to a gene. CDR3 residues: CATSRGGTGLNYGYTF. The CDR3 DNA follows: TGTGCCACCAGCAGAGGGGGGACAGGTCTTAACTATGGCTACACCTTC.

The chain recombines TRBV7-2 with TRBJ1-2, with 7 positions matching TRBD1. The CDR3 length is 14 residues. V lost 0 bases to trimming and J lost 3 bases; unmatched junction nucleotides: 1. In germline, CDR1 is SGHTA, CDR2 FQGNSA. The CDR3 DNA sequence: TGTGCCAGCAGCTTAGCTGGACAGGACTATGGCTACACCTTC. Its translation: CASSLAGQDYGYTF. Supplemented by reference TRBV7-2 and TRBJ1-2, the full variable domain reads GAGVSQSPSNKVTEKGKDVELRCDPISGHTALYWYRQSLGQGLEFLIYFQGNSAPDKSGLPSDRFSAERTGGSVSTLTIQRTQQEDSAVYLCASSLAGQDYGYTFGSGTRLTVV.

The chain has TRBV5-1 and TRBJ1-2, with 8 bases that match TRBD1. The germline gives CDR1 SGHRS, CDR2 YFSETQ. Trimming cost V 4 bases and J 6 bases; bases outside gene matches: 8. The CDR3 length is 14 residues. CDR3 loop: CASSLRGQEDGYTF. The CDR3 region has the DNA TGCGCCAGCAGCCTCAGGGGGCAGGAAGATGGCTACACCTTC. Using reference TRBV5-1 and TRBJ1-2 for the parts outside the CDR3, the full variable domain is KAGVTQTPRYLIKTRGQQVTLSCSPISGHRSVSWYQQTPGQGLQFLFEYFSETQRNKGNFPGRFSGRQFSNSRSEMNVSTLELGDSALYLCASSLRGQEDGYTFGSGTRLTVV.

The chain is built from TRBV4-2 and TRBJ1-1; D uncertain. Germline CDR1 reads LGHNA; CDR2 reads YNFKEQ. V lost 1 base, J lost 4 bases, and 10 bases lay in between. CDR3 size: 14 residues. CDR3 residues: CASSQVSRITEAFF. As DNA, the CDR3 is TGTGCCAGCAGCCAAGTGTCGAGGATCACTGAAGCTTTCTTT.

The V call is TRBV27, the J call TRBJ1-6, with TRBD1 identical over 9 bases. The CDR3 consists of 16 residues. Germline trimming cut 5 bases from V and 4 bases from J; bases unmatched to any gene: 6. The germline CDR1 and CDR2 sequences are MNHEY and SMNVEV (reference sequence). The CDR3 sequence: CASSKTGGAYNSPLHF. The CDR3 DNA reads TGTGCCAGCAGTAAAACAGGGGGCGCGTATAATTCACCCCTCCACTTT.

The V and J genes are TRBV5-1 and TRBJ2-7; a possible D gene is TRBD2 (5 bases). Trimming removed 5 bases from V and 2 bases from J, with 20 bases in between. Germline-derived CDR1 and CDR2 are SGHRS and YFSETQ. This CDR3 is built from 16 residues. CDR3 sequence reads: CASRVTLTSTPYEQYF. In DNA form, the CDR3 reads TGCGCCAGCAGGGTAACCTTAACTAGTACTCCCTACGAGCAGTACTTC. Full variable domain (rest looked up from reference TRBV5-1 and TRBJ2-7): KAGVTQTPRYLIKTRGQQVTLSCSPISGHRSVSWYQQTPGQGLQFLFEYFSETQRNKGNFPGRFSGRQFSNSRSEMNVSTLELGDSALYLCASRVTLTSTPYEQYFGPGTRLTVT.

The chain couples TRBV7-7 to TRBJ2-6; 8 positions agree with TRBD2. The germline V gene has CDR1 SSHAT and CDR2 FNYEAQ (reference sequence). Germline trimming cut 10 bases from V and 0 bases from J; bases unmatched to any gene: 2. The CDR3 contains 14 residues. For the CDR3, the DNA is TGTGCCATCGGGAGGGACTCTGGGGCCAACGTCCTGACTTTC. Translating gives CAIGRDSGANVLTF.

V is TRBV9 and J is TRBJ2-1, with a weak D call TRBD2 (6 bases). This CDR3 comprises 15 residues. Germline V gives CDR1 SGDLS, CDR2 YYNGEE. Trimming stripped 0 bases from V and 8 bases from J, with 15 bases between. Here the CDR3 reads CASSVGLVSADEQFF. CDR3 bases: TGTGCCAGCAGCGTAGGACTAGTCAGCGCCGATGAGCAGTTCTTC.

A remark on this clone: The sample contains more than one DNA sequence encoding this CDR3. The V call is TRBV18, the J call TRBJ2-5, with D possibly TRBD2 on 5 matching bases. Germline V gene sequence: CDR1 KGHSH, CDR2 LQKENI. The V end was cut by 3 bases, the J end by 1 base, with 6 bases between. CDR3 length equals 13 residues. In DNA form, the CDR3 reads TGTGCCAGCTCACCGGGGAGCCAAGAGACCCAGTACTTC. Its protein is CASSPGSQETQYF.

This clone came up a few times. J is TRBJ2-3 and V is TRBV28; 9 bases fit TRBD2. V lost 5 bases, J lost 0 bases, and 3 bases stayed unmatched. This CDR3 is 15 amino acids long. Germline values: CDR1 MDHEN, CDR2 SYDVKM. As DNA, the CDR3 is TGTGCCAGCAGTCCGGGACTAGCTAGCACAGATACGCAGTATTTT. As protein: CASSPGLASTDTQYF.

This clone was seen a few times. This chain uses TRBV5-1 with TRBJ1-3, with 7 nucleotides matching TRBD1. The germline gives CDR1 SGHRS, CDR2 YFSETQ. Germline trimming cut 3 bases from V and 0 bases from J; bases unmatched to any gene: 9. The CDR3 is made up of 17 amino acids. The CDR3 region is CASSYRGWESSGNTIYF. CDR3 nucleotides: TGCGCCAGCAGCTACAGGGGATGGGAGAGCTCTGGAAACACCATATATTTT.

The chain has TRBV2 and TRBJ1-2, with unresolved D. The CDR3 consists of 11 residues. Trimming cost V 8 bases and J 4 bases, with 8 bases left between them. Germline V gene lookup returns CDR1 SNHLY and CDR2 FYNNEI. The CDR3 sequence: CASSRGYGYTF. Here the CDR3 DNA reads TGTGCCAGCTCTCGGGGCTATGGCTACACCTTC.